This TCR beta chain was captured by sequencing in a study of Graves' ophthalmopathy and Graves' hyperthyroidism. Trimming took 0 bases from V and 0 from J, leaving 3 bases between them. The CDR3 loop spans 14 amino acids. CDR1 is MNHEY, CDR2 SVGAGI, per germline. Hyperthyroidism was classified as stable if no ophthalmopathy occurred within 18 months of follow-up. Each hyperthyroidism patient was newly diagnosed, with under 2 months' duration, and aged 18 to 65. General study results and limits: Most expanded clonotypes from thyroid (those above 0.001 frequency) were also found in blood.

In regard to this clonotype: Antigen specificity is unknown.

Amplification of the TCR beta CDR3 regions used RNA transcripts (as template). Second-round multiplex PCR followed a first-round RT-PCR using HTBI primers. One entry per CDR3 protein, called by TCRdb with MiXCR from the multiplex PCR reads. Among around 400,000 distinct CDR3 sequences listed, over 20% were seen once. Sequences were obtained from peripheral blood. The receptor comes from a young woman with stable Graves' hyperthyroidism. This chain links TRBV6-5 with TRBJ1-5; unclear D gene. The CDR3: CASSYSVSNQPQHF. The CDR3 DNA is TGTGCCAGCAGTTACTCAGTTAGCAATCAGCCCCAGCATTTT.